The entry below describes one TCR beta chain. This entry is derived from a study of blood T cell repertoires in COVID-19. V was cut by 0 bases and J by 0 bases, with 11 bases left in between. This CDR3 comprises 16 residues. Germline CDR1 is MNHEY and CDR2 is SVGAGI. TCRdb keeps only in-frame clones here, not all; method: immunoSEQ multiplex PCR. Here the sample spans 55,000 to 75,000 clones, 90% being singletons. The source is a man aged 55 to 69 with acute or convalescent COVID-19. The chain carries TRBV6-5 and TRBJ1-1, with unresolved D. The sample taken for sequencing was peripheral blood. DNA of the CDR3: TGTGCCAGCAGTTACTCTCAGCGGGGTCTGAACACTGAAGCTTTCTTT. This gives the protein CASSYSQRGLNTEAFF.